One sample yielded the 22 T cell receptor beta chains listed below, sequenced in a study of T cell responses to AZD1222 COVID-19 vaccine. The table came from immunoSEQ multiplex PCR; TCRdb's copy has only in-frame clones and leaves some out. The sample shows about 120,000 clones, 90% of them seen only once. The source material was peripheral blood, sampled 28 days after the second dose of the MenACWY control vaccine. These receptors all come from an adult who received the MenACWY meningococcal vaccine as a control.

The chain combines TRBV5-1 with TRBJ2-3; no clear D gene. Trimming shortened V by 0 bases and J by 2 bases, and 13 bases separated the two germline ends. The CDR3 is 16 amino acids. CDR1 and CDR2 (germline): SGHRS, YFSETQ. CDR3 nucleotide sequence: TGCGCCAGCAGCTTGGGTGTACAGAAAAACACAGATACGCAGTATTTT. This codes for CASSLGVQKNTDTQYF.

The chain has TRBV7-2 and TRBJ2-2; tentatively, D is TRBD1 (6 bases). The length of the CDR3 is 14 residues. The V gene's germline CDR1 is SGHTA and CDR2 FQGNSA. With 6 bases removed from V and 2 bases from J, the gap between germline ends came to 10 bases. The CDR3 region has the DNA TGTGCCAGCAGGCGGACAGCTAACACCGGGGAGCTGTTTTTT. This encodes CASRRTANTGELFF.

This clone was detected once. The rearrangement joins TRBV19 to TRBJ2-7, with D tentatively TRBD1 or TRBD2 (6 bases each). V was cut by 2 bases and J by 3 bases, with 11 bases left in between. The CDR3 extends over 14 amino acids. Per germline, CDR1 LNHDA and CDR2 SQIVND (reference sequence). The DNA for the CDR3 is TGTGCCAGTAGTATAAGGGGGGTCGGCTACGAGCAGTACTTC. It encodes CASSIRGVGYEQYF.

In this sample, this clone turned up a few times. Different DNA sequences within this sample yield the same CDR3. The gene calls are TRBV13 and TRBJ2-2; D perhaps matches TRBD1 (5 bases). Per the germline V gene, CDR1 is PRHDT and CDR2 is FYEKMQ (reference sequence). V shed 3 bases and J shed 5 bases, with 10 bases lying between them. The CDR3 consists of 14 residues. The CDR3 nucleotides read TGTGCCAGCAGCTTGGGCAGGGCGACCGGGGAGCTGTTTTTT. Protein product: CASSLGRATGELFF.

Here the CDR3 reads CASSMTGRNSPLHF. Written as DNA, the CDR3 is TGTGCCAGCAGTATGACAGGGCGGAATTCACCCCTCCACTTT. V is TRBV7-3 and J is TRBJ1-6; 7 nucleotides match TRBD1. The CDR3 is made up of 14 amino acids. The germline V gene encodes CDR1 SGHTA and CDR2 FQGTGA. After removal of 6 bases from V and 7 bases from J, the junction contained 6 bases not matched to a gene.

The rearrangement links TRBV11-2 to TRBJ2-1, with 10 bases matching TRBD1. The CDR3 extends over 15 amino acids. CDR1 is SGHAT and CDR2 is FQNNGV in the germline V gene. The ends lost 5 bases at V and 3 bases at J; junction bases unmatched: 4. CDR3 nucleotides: TGTGCCAGCAGCCTAGGGACAGGGGTCTACAATGAGCAGTTCTTC. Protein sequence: CASSLGTGVYNEQFF. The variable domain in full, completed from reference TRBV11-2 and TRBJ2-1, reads EAGVAQSPRYKIIEKRQSVAFWCNPISGHATLYWYQQILGQGPKLLIQFQNNGVVDDSQLPKDRFSAERLKGVDSTLKIQPAKLEDSAVYLCASSLGTGVYNEQFFGPGTRLTVL.

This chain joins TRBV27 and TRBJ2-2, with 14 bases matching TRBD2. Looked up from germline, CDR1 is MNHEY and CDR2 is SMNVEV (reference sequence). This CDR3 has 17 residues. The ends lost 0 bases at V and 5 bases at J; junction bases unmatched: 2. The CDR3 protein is CASSLSGTSGRTGELFF. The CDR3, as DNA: TGTGCCAGCAGTTTATCTGGGACTAGCGGGAGAACCGGGGAGCTGTTTTTT.

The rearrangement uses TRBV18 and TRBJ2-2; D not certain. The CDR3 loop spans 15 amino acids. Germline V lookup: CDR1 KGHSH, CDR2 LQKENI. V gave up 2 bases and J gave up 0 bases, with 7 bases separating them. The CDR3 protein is CASSPGRANTGELFF. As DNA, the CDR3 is TGTGCCAGCTCACCAGGACGGGCGAACACCGGGGAGCTGTTTTTT.

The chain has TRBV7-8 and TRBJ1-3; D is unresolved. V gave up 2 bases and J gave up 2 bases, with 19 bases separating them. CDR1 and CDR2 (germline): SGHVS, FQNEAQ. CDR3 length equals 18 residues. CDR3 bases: TGTGCCAGCAGCTTAACAACACAGTCGGGGTTTCCTGGAAACACCATATATTTT. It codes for CASSLTTQSGFPGNTIYF. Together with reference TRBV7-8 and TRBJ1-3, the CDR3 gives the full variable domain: GAGVSQSPRYKVAKRGQDVALRCDPISGHVSLFWYQQALGQGPEFLTYFQNEAQLDKSGLPSDRFFAERPEGSVSTLKIQRTQQEDSAVYLCASSLTTQSGFPGNTIYFGEGSWLTVV.

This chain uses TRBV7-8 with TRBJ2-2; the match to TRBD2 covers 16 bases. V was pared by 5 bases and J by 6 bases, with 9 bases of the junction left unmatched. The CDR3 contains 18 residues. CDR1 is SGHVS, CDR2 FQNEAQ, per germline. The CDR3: CASSPPGLAGGQAGELFF. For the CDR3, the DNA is TGTGCCAGCAGCCCCCCGGGACTAGCGGGGGGGCAGGCCGGGGAGCTGTTTTTT.

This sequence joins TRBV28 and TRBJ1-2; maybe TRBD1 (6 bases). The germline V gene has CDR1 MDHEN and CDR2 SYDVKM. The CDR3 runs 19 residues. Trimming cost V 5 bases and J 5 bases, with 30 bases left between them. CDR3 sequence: CASSGLQGRPTNWAYGYTF. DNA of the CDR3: TGTGCCAGCAGTGGATTACAGGGCCGGCCCACCAATTGGGCATATGGCTACACCTTC.

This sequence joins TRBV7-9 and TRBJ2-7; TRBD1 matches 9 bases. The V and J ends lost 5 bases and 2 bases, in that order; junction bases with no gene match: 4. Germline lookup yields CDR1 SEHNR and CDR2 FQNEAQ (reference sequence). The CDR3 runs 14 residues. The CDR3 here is CASSLGTGTYEQYF. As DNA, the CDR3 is TGTGCCAGCAGCCTAGGGACAGGGACCTACGAGCAGTACTTC.

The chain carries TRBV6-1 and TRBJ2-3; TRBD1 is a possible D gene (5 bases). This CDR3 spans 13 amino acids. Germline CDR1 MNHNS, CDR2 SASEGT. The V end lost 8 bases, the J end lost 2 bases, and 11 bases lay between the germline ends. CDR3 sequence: CASGRAFTDTQYF. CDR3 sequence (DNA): TGTGCCAGCGGCAGGGCCTTCACAGATACGCAGTATTTT.

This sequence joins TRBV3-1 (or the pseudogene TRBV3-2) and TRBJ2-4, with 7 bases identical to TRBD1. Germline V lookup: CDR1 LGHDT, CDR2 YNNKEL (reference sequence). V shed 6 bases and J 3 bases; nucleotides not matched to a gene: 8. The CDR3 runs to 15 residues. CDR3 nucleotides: TGTGCCAGCAGTAACAGACAGGGCCTCAAAAACATTCAGTACTTC. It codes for CASSNRQGLKNIQYF.

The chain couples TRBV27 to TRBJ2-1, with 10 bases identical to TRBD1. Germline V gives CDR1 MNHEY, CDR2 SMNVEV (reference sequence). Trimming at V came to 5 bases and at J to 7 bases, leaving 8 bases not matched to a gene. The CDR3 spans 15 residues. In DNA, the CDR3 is TGTGCCAGCAGTCCGGGGACAGGGGTCGGGAATGAGCAGTTCTTC. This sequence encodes CASSPGTGVGNEQFF.

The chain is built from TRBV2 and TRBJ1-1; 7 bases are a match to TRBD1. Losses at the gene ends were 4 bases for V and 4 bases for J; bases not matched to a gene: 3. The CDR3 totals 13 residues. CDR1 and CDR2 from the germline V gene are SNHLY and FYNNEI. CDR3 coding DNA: TGTGCCAGCAGTGGACAGGGACTCACTGAAGCTTTCTTT. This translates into CASSGQGLTEAFF.

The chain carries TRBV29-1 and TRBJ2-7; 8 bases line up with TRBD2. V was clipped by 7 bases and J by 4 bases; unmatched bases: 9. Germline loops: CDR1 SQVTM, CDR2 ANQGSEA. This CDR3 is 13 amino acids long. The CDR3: CSALGAGGYEQYV. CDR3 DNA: TGCAGCGCGCTAGGGGCGGGGGGTTACGAGCAGTACGTC.

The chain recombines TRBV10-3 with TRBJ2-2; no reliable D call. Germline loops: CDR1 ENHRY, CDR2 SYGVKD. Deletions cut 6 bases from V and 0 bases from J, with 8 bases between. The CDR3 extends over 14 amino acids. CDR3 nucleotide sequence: TGTGCCATCAGCCCAGCCTCGAACACCGGGGAGCTGTTTTTT. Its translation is CAISPASNTGELFF.

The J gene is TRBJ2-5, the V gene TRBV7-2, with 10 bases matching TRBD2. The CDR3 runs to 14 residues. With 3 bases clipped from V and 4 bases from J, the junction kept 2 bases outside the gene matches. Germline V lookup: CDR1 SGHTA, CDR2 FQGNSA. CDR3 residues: CASSFTSGTETQYF. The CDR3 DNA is TGTGCCAGCAGCTTCACTAGCGGGACAGAGACCCAGTACTTC.

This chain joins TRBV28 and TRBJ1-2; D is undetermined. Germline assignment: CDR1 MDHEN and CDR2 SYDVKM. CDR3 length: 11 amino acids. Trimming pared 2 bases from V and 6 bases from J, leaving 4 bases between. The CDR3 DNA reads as TGTGCCAGCAGTTTAAGTCATGGCTACACCTTC. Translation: CASSLSHGYTF.

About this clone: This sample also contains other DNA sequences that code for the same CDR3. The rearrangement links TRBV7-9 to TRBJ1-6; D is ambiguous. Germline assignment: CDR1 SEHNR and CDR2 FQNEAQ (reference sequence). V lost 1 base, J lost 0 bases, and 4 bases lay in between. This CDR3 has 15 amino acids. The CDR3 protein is CASSLGSSYNSPLHF. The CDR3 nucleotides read TGTGCCAGCAGCTTAGGCAGCTCCTATAATTCACCCCTCCACTTT.

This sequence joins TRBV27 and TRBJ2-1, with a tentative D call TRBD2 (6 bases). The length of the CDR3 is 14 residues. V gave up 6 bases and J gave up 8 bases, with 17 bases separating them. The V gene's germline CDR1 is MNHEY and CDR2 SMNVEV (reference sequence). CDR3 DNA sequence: TGTGCCAGCAGCCGATTGGGGGGTGTGGATGAGCAGTTCTTC. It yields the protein CASSRLGGVDEQFF.